These T cell receptor beta chains were read from a single sample in a study of blood T cell repertoires in COVID-19. Produced via immunoSEQ multiplex PCR; TCRdb's table is partial and in-frame only. The table lists 45,000 to 60,000 clones, about 85% of them singletons. Sequenced material: peripheral blood. Source of these receptors: a human donor in a cohort sampled during active COVID-19. Each CDR3 is given with its conserved first and last residue. D genes are given only for firm matches. A row's size may be missing; if present it is once, few, many or a size class.

length,V,size,D,J,DNA,CDR3
13,TRBV5-1,-,-,TRBJ1-1,TGCGCCAGCACTAGGGGTGGGAACACTGAAGCTTTCTTT,CASTRGGNTEAFF
13,TRBV3-1/TRBV3-2,-,-,TRBJ2-6,TGTGCCAGCAGTAGCTCTGGGGCCAACGTCCTGACTTTC,CASSSSGANVLTF
19,TRBV3-1/TRBV3-2,-,TRBD1,TRBJ1-4,TGTGCCAGCAGCTCACTAGGGACAGCCGGGCCTGCAACTAATGAAAAACTGTTTTTT,CASSSLGTAGPATNEKLFF
15,TRBV5-4,-,TRBD2,TRBJ2-1,TGTGCCAGCAGCTTAGGACTAGCGGGAGAGCGCGAGCAGTTCTTC,CASSLGLAGEREQFF
14,TRBV19,-,-,TRBJ2-2,TGTGCCAGTAGTCCTATCTTAAACACCGGGGAGCTGTTTTTT,CASSPILNTGELFF
15,TRBV5-4,-,TRBD2,TRBJ2-3,TGTGCCAGCAGCTTGAGAGCGGGGGGCACAGATACGCAGTATTTT,CASSLRAGGTDTQYF
13,TRBV30,-,-,TRBJ1-1,TGTGCCTGGAGAGTCTTAGAGAACACTGAAGCTTTCTTT,CAWRVLENTEAFF
15,TRBV20-1,-,TRBD2,TRBJ2-3,TGCAGTGCTAGTAGTAGCGGGGGGGCAACAGATACGCAGTATTTT,CSASSSGGATDTQYF
15,TRBV2,-,TRBD2,TRBJ2-5,TGTGCCAGTCAGCCCTCGGGGGGGCGAGGAGAGACCCAGTACTTC,CASQPSGGRGETQYF
15,TRBV4-1,-,-,TRBJ1-5,TGCGCCAGCAGCCAAGGGACAGCCAGCAATCAGCCCCAGCATTTT,CASSQGTASNQPQHF
16,TRBV6-2/TRBV6-3,-,TRBD1,TRBJ2-1,TGTGCCAGCAGCACCTTCCGGGACAGGGGTAGGGATGAGCAGTTCTTC,CASSTFRDRGRDEQFF
14,TRBV5-1,-,TRBD2,TRBJ2-3,TGCGCCAGCAGCCCCGGACCGGGAGGGGATACGCAGTATTTT,CASSPGPGGDTQYF
13,TRBV6-5,-,-,TRBJ1-1,TGTGCCAGCAGTACCCGGACAGCCACTGAAGCTTTCTTT,CASSTRTATEAFF
17,TRBV7-9,-,-,TRBJ1-1,TGTGCCAGCAGTTCCACCCCCGTAACTAGCGCACCCACTGAAGCTTTCTTT,CASSSTPVTSAPTEAFF
15,TRBV14,-,TRBD1,TRBJ1-2,TGTGCCAGCAGCCAAGACCTCAGGGGGCTAAATGGCTACACCTTC,CASSQDLRGLNGYTF
16,TRBV5-1,-,-,TRBJ2-2,TGCGCCAGCAGCATTACAGGATCCGCGAACACCGGGGAGCTGTTTTTT,CASSITGSANTGELFF
13,TRBV30,once,-,TRBJ1-2,TGTGCCTGGAGTGTACCCAGGATCCGTGGCTACACCTTC,CAWSVPRIRGYTF
14,TRBV11-2,-,-,TRBJ1-3,TGTGCCAGCAGCTTAGGAGGGACTGGAAACACCATATATTTT,CASSLGGTGNTIYF
14,TRBV18,once,TRBD1,TRBJ1-2,TGTGCCAGCTCGCAGGGGGCGCTGGACTATGGCTACACCTTC,CASSQGALDYGYTF
12,TRBV30,-,TRBD2,TRBJ2-7,TGTGCCTGGGGGCCAGCGGGAGTCGAGCAGTACTTC,CAWGPAGVEQYF